This passage covers 30 T cell receptor beta chains from one sample sequenced in a study of identical twins. TCRdb used MiXCR to reprocess the 5' RACE reads, holding one entry per CDR3 protein. The table has around 1.7 million distinct CDR3 sequences, roughly 35% seen once. Sequenced input: cord blood. All receptors come from a newborn girl in good health.

Written as DNA, the CDR3 is TGCAGTGCTAGATGGGAGGGAGAGACCCAGTACTTC. Amino acids: CSARWEGETQYF. J is TRBJ2-5 and V is TRBV20-1, with 7 bases lining up with TRBD2. This CDR3 is 12 amino acids long. CDR1 and CDR2 (germline): DFQATT, SNEGSKA (reference sequence). J gave up 4 bases and V 2 bases, and 1 base lay outside the gene matches.

This clonotype occurred a few times. This chain joins TRBV19 and TRBJ1-2; the D is unclear. This CDR3 contains 13 residues. Trimming removed 0 bases at V and 7 bases at J, with 9 bases between. Germline assignment: CDR1 LNHDA and CDR2 SQIVND (reference sequence). This CDR3 reads CASSIDWWFGYTF. The CDR3 nucleotides read TGTGCCAGTAGTATAGATTGGTGGTTTGGCTACACCTTC.

This clonotype was seen a handful of times. The gene calls are TRBV11-1 and TRBJ2-1, with TRBD2 matching over 9 bases. Germline lookup yields CDR1 SGHAT and CDR2 FQDESV (reference sequence). V dropped 6 bases and J dropped 0; count of bases not matched to a gene: 3. The CDR3 is 15 residues long. In DNA form, the CDR3 reads TGTGCCAGCAGACGGCGGGGGGGCTCCTACAATGAGCAGTTCTTC. This gives the protein CASRRRGGSYNEQFF.

This chain joins TRBV10-3 and TRBJ1-6; 9 bases align to TRBD1. The ends lost 5 bases at V and 5 bases at J; junction bases unmatched: 4. Germline CDR1 ENHRY, CDR2 SYGVKD. The CDR3 length is 15 residues. The DNA for the CDR3 is TGTGCCATCAGTCCCGGACAGGGGCATAATTCACCCCTCCACTTT. Its translation is CAISPGQGHNSPLHF.

This clonotype was recorded many times. The chain combines TRBV27 with TRBJ2-7; 10 bases match TRBD2. The junction had 5 bases not matched to a gene; V was cut back by 5 bases and J by 4 bases. The length of the CDR3 is 14 residues. Per the germline V gene, CDR1 is MNHEY and CDR2 is SMNVEV (reference sequence). CDR3 residues: CASSPTTSGYEQYF. Here the CDR3 DNA reads TGTGCCAGCAGTCCTACGACTAGCGGGTACGAGCAGTACTTC.

The chain joins TRBV27 to TRBJ2-7; D unclear. Germline CDR1 and CDR2: MNHEY and SMNVEV (reference sequence). Trimming stripped 2 bases from V and 3 bases from J, with 11 bases between. This CDR3 is built from 14 residues. The chain's CDR3 is CASSLGRNYYEQYF. CDR3 in DNA: TGTGCCAGCAGTTTAGGCAGAAACTACTACGAGCAGTACTTC.

This clonotype showed up just a few times. The chain couples TRBV5-1 to TRBJ1-4; D remains ambiguous. This CDR3 spans 15 amino acids. Per germline, CDR1 SGHRS and CDR2 YFSETQ. Trimming shortened V by 7 bases and J by 2 bases, and 15 bases separated the two germline ends. In DNA, the CDR3 is TGCGCCAGCCGCCCCGGAGGCGGGACTAATGAAAAACTGTTTTTT. Translation: CASRPGGGTNEKLFF.

The CDR3: CASNRRTRGSTEAFF. The CDR3, as DNA: TGTGCCAGCAATCGGAGGACGAGGGGGAGCACTGAAGCTTTCTTT. The V gene is TRBV2, the J gene TRBJ1-1; TRBD1 is a possible D gene (6 bases). Trimming took off 7 bases at V and 4 bases at J, with 19 bases between the two ends. The CDR3 is made up of 15 amino acids. Germline V CDR1 and CDR2: SNHLY, FYNNEI. Full variable domain (missing parts from reference TRBV2 and TRBJ1-1): EPEVTQTPSHQVTQMGQEVILRCVPISNHLYFYWYRQILGQKVEFLVSFYNNEISEKSEIFDDQFSVERPDGSNFTLKIRSTKLEDSAMYFCASNRRTRGSTEAFFGQGTRLTVV.

As for this clonotype: Compared with germline, one end of the junction differs, possibly owing to a read error. The chain has TRBV5-1 and TRBJ2-5; D uncertain. The germline V gene encodes CDR1 SGHRS and CDR2 YFSETQ. This CDR3 is built from 12 residues. CDR3: CASSTTQGTQYF. In DNA, the CDR3 is TGCGCCAGCAGCACCACCCAAGGGACCCAGTACTTC.

This sequence joins TRBV5-1 and TRBJ2-5, with D unclear. The germline V gene has CDR1 SGHRS and CDR2 YFSETQ. Trimming cost V 4 bases and J 4 bases, with 8 bases left between them. The CDR3 is 12 residues long. CDR3 protein: CASSQRSETQYF. In nucleotides, the CDR3 is TGCGCCAGCAGCCAAAGGTCAGAGACCCAGTACTTC.

This chain connects TRBV20-1 to TRBJ1-1, with D tentatively TRBD1 (6 bases). The germline V gene has CDR1 DFQATT and CDR2 SNEGSKA (reference sequence). This CDR3 is built from 12 residues. Trimming cost V 4 bases and J 3 bases, with 9 bases left between them. DNA for the CDR3: TGCAGTGCTAACAGGGTTTACACTGAAGCTTTCTTT. This translates into CSANRVYTEAFF.

This clonotype was recorded at least ten times. V gene TRBV29-1 combines with J gene TRBJ2-5; 7 bases agree with TRBD1. The CDR3 runs to 12 residues. CDR1 is SQVTM and CDR2 is ANQGSEA in the germline V gene. The V gene end was trimmed by 6 bases and the J gene end by 3 bases; junction bases not matched to a gene: 4. CDR3 nucleotides: TGCAGCGTGGCCGGGACAGAAGAGACCCAGTACTTC. It codes for CSVAGTEETQYF.

This chain uses TRBV11-2 with TRBJ2-3; possible D gene TRBD2, 6 bases. V lost 5 bases and J 8 bases, leaving 20 bases between the germline ends. The germline V gene encodes CDR1 SGHAT and CDR2 FQNNGV. This CDR3 contains 15 residues. DNA for the CDR3: TGTGCCAGCAGCCTGGAGACTATGGGGGGAGGTACGCAGTATTTT. As protein: CASSLETMGGGTQYF.

In DNA, the CDR3 is TGCAGTGCTAGAGGGAGACTAGCGGGAGAGGTCACAGATACGCAGTATTTT. It is translated as CSARGRLAGEVTDTQYF. The gene calls are TRBV20-1 and TRBJ2-3; TRBD2 matches 12 bases. CDR1 DFQATT and CDR2 SNEGSKA come from the germline V gene (reference sequence). The trim removed 1 base at V and 2 bases at J, leaving 7 bases unmatched. CDR3 size: 17 residues.

This clonotype was observed a few times. The chain couples TRBV4-1 to TRBJ2-7, with D unresolved. Germline V gene sequence: CDR1 MGHRA, CDR2 YSYEKL. The CDR3 has 15 amino acids. Between the trimmed V and J ends, which lost 1 base and 0 bases, there was a span of 10 bases. The CDR3 spells CASSQGAGFSYEQYF. In DNA, the CDR3 is TGCGCCAGCAGCCAAGGGGCCGGGTTCTCCTACGAGCAGTACTTC.

Ten or more counts support this clonotype. The chain recombines TRBV10-3 with TRBJ2-7, with D perhaps TRBD1 (6 bases). CDR3 size: 14 residues. V was trimmed by 4 bases and J by 3 bases, leaving 13 bases between them. From germline, CDR1 is ENHRY and CDR2 SYGVKD. The CDR3, as DNA: TGTGCCATCAGTGGAGGCACAGGGTACTACGAGCAGTACTTC. As protein: CAISGGTGYYEQYF.

This clonotype came up a few times. V and J are TRBV5-1 and TRBJ2-3; TRBD2 matches 7 bases. CDR3 length: 17 residues. In germline, CDR1 is SGHRS, CDR2 YFSETQ. J lost 2 bases, V lost 2 bases, and 11 bases had no gene match. DNA for the CDR3: TGCGCCAGCAGCTTTATTCAGGGAGGGACCAACACAGATACGCAGTATTTT. It is translated as CASSFIQGGTNTDTQYF. The variable domain in full, with the rest retrieved from reference TRBV5-1 and TRBJ2-3, is KAGVTQTPRYLIKTRGQQVTLSCSPISGHRSVSWYQQTPGQGLQFLFEYFSETQRNKGNFPGRFSGRQFSNSRSEMNVSTLELGDSALYLCASSFIQGGTNTDTQYFGPGTRLTVL.

This clonotype was found many times. This chain connects TRBV29-1 to TRBJ2-7, with D possibly TRBD1 on 6 matching bases. The CDR3 has 12 residues. Trimming shortened V by 6 bases and J by 6 bases, and 15 bases separated the two germline ends. CDR1 is SQVTM and CDR2 is ANQGSEA in the germline V gene. The CDR3: CSVVKQGTEQYF. The DNA of the CDR3 is TGCAGCGTGGTCAAACAGGGTACCGAGCAGTACTTC.

V and J are TRBV16 and TRBJ2-7; 13 bases map to TRBD2. There are 17 residues in the CDR3. Germline loops: CDR1 KGHSY, CDR2 FQNENV. J gave up 3 bases and V 0 bases, and 5 bases lay outside the gene matches. CDR3 sequence (DNA): TGTGCCAGCAGCCAATCGGGGGGACTAGCGGGAAACTACGAGCAGTACTTC. Its protein is CASSQSGGLAGNYEQYF.

This clonotype appeared a few times. The J gene is TRBJ2-1, the V gene TRBV28; D may be TRBD2 (6 bases). The CDR3 sequence is 15 residues long. Germline V gene sequence: CDR1 MDHEN, CDR2 SYDVKM. V lost 8 bases, J lost 8 bases, and 22 bases lay in between. In DNA form, the CDR3 reads TGTGCCAGCTGTAAGCGTACGTCGTGGGACTATGAGCAGTTCTTC. Translating it yields CASCKRTSWDYEQFF.

The gene calls are TRBV2 and TRBJ1-4; 11 bases are shared with TRBD1. This CDR3 has 14 residues. CDR1 and CDR2 (germline): SNHLY, FYNNEI. J gave up 8 bases and V 2 bases, and 1 base lay outside the gene matches. The CDR3 DNA is TGTGCCAGCAGTGAAAGGACAGGGGGCGAAAAACTGTTTTTT. It yields the protein CASSERTGGEKLFF.

The chain joins TRBV10-2 to TRBJ1-5, with D possibly matching TRBD1 (6 bases). The CDR3 covers 17 residues. The germline V gene encodes CDR1 WSHSY and CDR2 SAAADI. Trimming pared 6 bases from V and 2 bases from J, leaving 20 bases between. The CDR3 DNA follows: TGCGCCAGCAGCGACAGGTGGGAGGTGCAGGGCAATCAGCCCCAGCATTTT. Translating gives CASSDRWEVQGNQPQHF.

This clonotype was seen a few times. This rearrangement joins TRBV5-1 to TRBJ2-5; possible D gene TRBD2, 6 bases. The CDR3 runs 14 residues. V was clipped by 3 bases and J by 11 bases, with 20 bases between them. Germline V gene sequence: CDR1 SGHRS, CDR2 YFSETQ. CDR3 amino acids: CASSSKRAAFEQYF. For the CDR3, the DNA is TGCGCCAGCAGCTCCAAGCGGGCTGCTTTTGAGCAGTACTTC.

This clonotype has just a few counts. This sequence joins TRBV3-1 and TRBJ2-2; TRBD2 agrees at 10 bases. The length of the CDR3 is 18 residues. Looked up from germline, CDR1 is LGHDT and CDR2 is YNNKEL (reference sequence). Germline trimming cut 3 bases from V and 1 base from J; bases unmatched to any gene: 8. This CDR3 is CASSHLSSGGQNTGELFF. DNA for the CDR3: TGTGCCAGCAGCCACCTTTCTAGCGGGGGCCAGAACACCGGGGAGCTGTTTTTT.

The gene calls are TRBV4-1 and TRBJ2-1; no definite D call. Germline CDR1 MGHRA, CDR2 YSYEKL. The CDR3 is 17 residues long. Trimming took 0 bases from V and 0 from J, leaving 12 bases between them. CDR3 amino acids: CASSQDRIRSSYNEQFF. The DNA of the CDR3 is TGCGCCAGCAGCCAAGATCGTATAAGGAGCTCCTACAATGAGCAGTTCTTC.

This clonotype was seen a few times. The rearrangement uses TRBV27 and TRBJ1-1; TRBD1 aligns across 7 bases. The germline gives CDR1 MNHEY, CDR2 SMNVEV (reference sequence). The V gene end was trimmed by 0 bases and the J gene end by 0 bases; junction bases not matched to a gene: 1. The CDR3 has 15 amino acids. In nucleotides, the CDR3 is TGTGCCAGCAGTTTATCGGGACAGTTGAACACTGAAGCTTTCTTT. The encoded protein is CASSLSGQLNTEAFF.

The chain is built from TRBV19 and TRBJ2-1, with D perhaps TRBD2 (6 bases). The CDR3 loop spans 17 amino acids. V was clipped by 6 bases and J by 0 bases, with 18 bases between them. Germline V gene lookup returns CDR1 LNHDA and CDR2 SQIVND (reference sequence). CDR3 sequence: CASRRDSYLSSYNEQFF. For the CDR3, the DNA is TGTGCCAGTAGGCGGGACTCCTACTTAAGCTCCTACAATGAGCAGTTCTTC.

This clonotype has at least ten counts. The J gene is TRBJ2-1, the V gene TRBV27, with 9 bases aligning to TRBD2. CDR3 length: 16 amino acids. In germline, CDR1 is MNHEY, CDR2 SMNVEV (reference sequence). The ends lost 5 bases at V and 7 bases at J; junction bases unmatched: 12. CDR3 amino acids: CASSPLLAGLKNEQFF. As DNA, the CDR3 is TGTGCCAGCAGTCCCCTACTAGCGGGTCTAAAGAATGAGCAGTTCTTC.

This clonotype was counted a few times. This chain joins TRBV6-6 and TRBJ2-3; D is unclear. The V gene's germline CDR1 is MNHNY and CDR2 SVGAGI (reference sequence). This CDR3 comprises 15 residues. Trimming removed 3 bases at V and 0 bases at J, with 10 bases between. The DNA for the CDR3 is TGTGCCAGCAGTTATGACGGTCCTAGCACAGATACGCAGTATTTT. It is translated as CASSYDGPSTDTQYF.

This clonotype was detected only a few times. V gene TRBV18 combines with J gene TRBJ2-3; tentatively, D is TRBD2 (6 bases). Trimming cost V 3 bases and J 5 bases, with 18 bases left between them. Germline V lookup: CDR1 KGHSH, CDR2 LQKENI. The CDR3 is 16 residues long. The CDR3 DNA reads as TGTGCCAGCTCACCGATCGGGACTCCCGGCGGAGATACGCAGTATTTT. As protein: CASSPIGTPGGDTQYF.